This is a list of T cell receptor beta chains from one sample in a study of CD8+ T cells in alopecia areata. The method was immunoSEQ multiplex PCR; TCRdb's version includes in-frame clones alone and lacks a portion of them. The sample consists of 120,000 to 150,000 clones, approximately 50% of them appearing once. Source material: CD4+ T cells sorted from blood. These receptors all come from a human donor with alopecia areata. The CDR3 runs from the conserved cysteine through the conserved F or W. A D gene is named only where the DNA matches it firmly. Clone size is given for some rows only: seen once, a few or many times, or a class if the clone is expanded.

j_gene: TRBJ2-3
v_gene: TRBV7-2
abundance: .
d_gene: TRBD2
CDR3aa: CASSLGLDIDTQYF
CDR3nt: TGTGCCAGCAGCCTCGGACTAGATATAGATACGCAGTATTTT

j_gene: TRBJ2-3
v_gene: TRBV28
abundance: .
d_gene: .
CDR3aa: CASSSTLQTDTQYF
CDR3nt: TGTGCCAGCAGTTCCACTCTACAGACAGATACGCAGTATTTT

j_gene: TRBJ2-5
v_gene: TRBV5-1
abundance: .
d_gene: TRBD1
CDR3aa: CASSLGGQAQERQYF
CDR3nt: TGCGCCAGCAGCTTGGGCGGACAGGCCCAAGAGAGACAGTACTTC

j_gene: TRBJ1-1
v_gene: TRBV20-1
abundance: .
d_gene: .
CDR3aa: CSARGDQWPFF
CDR3nt: TGCAGTGCTAGAGGGGACCAGTGGCCTTTCTTT

j_gene: TRBJ1-1
v_gene: TRBV29-1
abundance: .
d_gene: .
CDR3aa: CSVGGLDTEAFF
CDR3nt: TGCAGCGTAGGGGGGCTCGACACTGAAGCTTTCTTT

j_gene: TRBJ2-2
v_gene: TRBV10-2
abundance: .
d_gene: TRBD2
CDR3aa: CASSERAGATGELFF
CDR3nt: TGCGCCAGCAGTGAGCGGGCGGGAGCGACCGGGGAGCTGTTTTTT

j_gene: TRBJ2-5
v_gene: TRBV25-1
abundance: few
d_gene: .
CDR3aa: CASSETGSVLETQYF
CDR3nt: TGTGCCAGCAGTGAAACAGGGTCCGTCCTGGAGACCCAGTACTTC

j_gene: TRBJ1-2
v_gene: TRBV6-5
abundance: .
d_gene: .
CDR3aa: CASSYQNTGSYGYTF
CDR3nt: TGTGCCAGCAGTTACCAGAATACAGGGTCCTATGGCTACACCTTC

j_gene: TRBJ2-3
v_gene: TRBV12-5
abundance: .
d_gene: TRBD2
CDR3aa: CASGLGDYASTDTQYF
CDR3nt: TGTGCTAGTGGTTTGGGGGACTATGCTAGCACAGATACGCAGTATTTT

j_gene: TRBJ2-3
v_gene: TRBV4-1
abundance: .
d_gene: TRBD2
CDR3aa: CASSQGTSGRTDTQYF
CDR3nt: TGCGCCAGCAGCCAAGGTACTAGCGGGAGGACAGATACGCAGTATTTT

j_gene: TRBJ1-4
v_gene: TRBV19
abundance: few
d_gene: .
CDR3aa: CASSIVTARRTEKLFF
CDR3nt: TGTGCCAGTAGTATAGTCACAGCACGGAGAACCGAAAAACTGTTTTTT

j_gene: TRBJ2-5
v_gene: TRBV29-1
abundance: .
d_gene: .
CDR3aa: CSVVLIAGETQYF
CDR3nt: TGCAGCGTTGTTCTTATTGCGGGAGAGACCCAGTACTTC

j_gene: TRBJ1-1
v_gene: TRBV28
abundance: few
d_gene: .
CDR3aa: CASRFSVNTEAFF
CDR3nt: TGTGCCAGCAGGTTTTCGGTTAACACTGAAGCTTTCTTT

j_gene: TRBJ2-5
v_gene: TRBV9
abundance: .
d_gene: TRBD1
CDR3aa: CASSVTGAAETQYF
CDR3nt: TGTGCCAGCAGCGTAACAGGGGCGGCGGAGACCCAGTACTTC

j_gene: TRBJ2-1
v_gene: TRBV5-1
abundance: .
d_gene: .
CDR3aa: CASRLGTQTYNEQFF
CDR3nt: TGCGCCAGTCGGCTCGGGACCCAGACCTACAATGAGCAGTTCTTC

j_gene: TRBJ2-3
v_gene: TRBV4-2
abundance: .
d_gene: .
CDR3aa: CASSQASSTDTQYF
CDR3nt: TGTGCCAGCAGCCAAGCCTCTAGCACAGATACGCAGTATTTT

j_gene: TRBJ2-7
v_gene: TRBV29-1
abundance: .
d_gene: .
CDR3aa: CSVPGTNTYEQYF
CDR3nt: TGCAGCGTTCCGGGCACCAACACCTACGAGCAGTACTTC

j_gene: TRBJ1-5
v_gene: TRBV12-5
abundance: .
d_gene: TRBD1
CDR3aa: CASGPGQGDNQPQHF
CDR3nt: TGTGCTAGTGGTCCGGGACAGGGGGACAATCAGCCCCAGCATTTT

j_gene: TRBJ2-1
v_gene: TRBV5-1
abundance: .
d_gene: .
CDR3aa: CASSEGQTTYNEQFF
CDR3nt: TGCGCCAGCAGCGAGGGACAAACAACCTACAATGAGCAGTTCTTC

j_gene: TRBJ2-1
v_gene: TRBV6-5
abundance: .
d_gene: .
CDR3aa: CASSYGHPSYNEQFF
CDR3nt: TGTGCCAGCAGTTATGGACACCCTTCCTACAATGAGCAGTTCTTC

j_gene: TRBJ2-1
v_gene: TRBV9
abundance: .
d_gene: .
CDR3aa: CASSVYHIDEQFF
CDR3nt: TGTGCCAGCAGCGTATATCACATCGATGAGCAGTTCTTC

j_gene: TRBJ1-5
v_gene: TRBV2
abundance: .
d_gene: .
CDR3aa: CASALNGGNQPQHF
CDR3nt: TGTGCCAGCGCCCTAAATGGAGGCAATCAGCCCCAGCATTTT

j_gene: TRBJ1-2
v_gene: TRBV29-1
abundance: few
d_gene: .
CDR3aa: CSVVPGQNYGYTF
CDR3nt: TGCAGCGTTGTACCTGGACAGAACTATGGCTACACCTTC

j_gene: TRBJ2-7
v_gene: TRBV30
abundance: few
d_gene: TRBD1
CDR3aa: CAWRDTGGSYEQYF
CDR3nt: TGTGCCTGGAGAGACACAGGGGGGTCCTACGAGCAGTACTTC

j_gene: TRBJ2-5
v_gene: TRBV29-1
abundance: few
d_gene: TRBD1
CDR3aa: CSILQGEKTQYF
CDR3nt: TGCAGCATCCTCCAGGGGGAAAAGACCCAGTACTTC

j_gene: TRBJ1-1
v_gene: TRBV30
abundance: .
d_gene: TRBD1
CDR3aa: CAWSKRDRGLYTEAFF
CDR3nt: TGTGCCTGGAGTAAAAGGGACAGGGGGCTTTACACTGAAGCTTTCTTT

j_gene: TRBJ2-7
v_gene: TRBV27
abundance: .
d_gene: TRBD1
CDR3aa: CASSRTGPYEQYF
CDR3nt: TGTGCCAGCAGCCGGACAGGGCCCTACGAGCAGTACTTC

j_gene: TRBJ2-3
v_gene: TRBV5-4
abundance: once
d_gene: TRBD1
CDR3aa: CATHRGMVRTDTQYF
CDR3nt: TGTGCCACCCACAGGGGCATGGTTCGGACAGATACGCAGTATTTT

j_gene: TRBJ2-5
v_gene: TRBV7-2
abundance: .
d_gene: .
CDR3aa: CASSLGMETQYF
CDR3nt: TGTGCCAGCAGCTTAGGAATGGAGACCCAGTACTTC

j_gene: TRBJ2-7
v_gene: TRBV5-1
abundance: .
d_gene: TRBD1
CDR3aa: CASSWGQGAAEQYF
CDR3nt: TGCGCCAGCTCCTGGGGCCAGGGGGCGGCCGAGCAGTACTTC

j_gene: TRBJ2-1
v_gene: TRBV13
abundance: .
d_gene: .
CDR3aa: CASSALDREENNEQFF
CDR3nt: TGTGCCAGCAGCGCCCTCGACAGGGAGGAAAACAATGAGCAGTTCTTC

j_gene: TRBJ2-7
v_gene: TRBV5-6
abundance: .
d_gene: .
CDR3aa: CASSLELGGLTYEQYF
CDR3nt: TGTGCCAGCAGCTTGGAACTGGGCGGATTGACCTACGAGCAGTACTTC

j_gene: TRBJ2-5
v_gene: TRBV2
abundance: few
d_gene: .
CDR3aa: CASRAGIQETQYF
CDR3nt: TGTGCCAGCAGAGCAGGGATCCAAGAGACCCAGTACTTC

j_gene: TRBJ2-7
v_gene: TRBV13
abundance: .
d_gene: .
CDR3aa: CASRIGGTYEQYF
CDR3nt: TGTGCCAGCAGAATCGGCGGGACCTACGAGCAGTACTTC

j_gene: TRBJ2-7
v_gene: TRBV19
abundance: few
d_gene: TRBD2
CDR3aa: CASSTQAGGPYEQYF
CDR3nt: TGTGCCAGTAGTACTCAAGCGGGAGGGCCCTACGAGCAGTACTTC

j_gene: TRBJ1-5
v_gene: TRBV29-1
abundance: few
d_gene: .
CDR3aa: CSVSTIGLGPQHF
CDR3nt: TGCAGCGTTTCGACAATAGGACTGGGGCCCCAGCATTTT

j_gene: TRBJ2-1
v_gene: TRBV27
abundance: .
d_gene: .
CDR3aa: CASSLSGWLSNEQFF
CDR3nt: TGTGCCAGCAGTTTGTCCGGCTGGCTATCGAATGAGCAGTTCTTC